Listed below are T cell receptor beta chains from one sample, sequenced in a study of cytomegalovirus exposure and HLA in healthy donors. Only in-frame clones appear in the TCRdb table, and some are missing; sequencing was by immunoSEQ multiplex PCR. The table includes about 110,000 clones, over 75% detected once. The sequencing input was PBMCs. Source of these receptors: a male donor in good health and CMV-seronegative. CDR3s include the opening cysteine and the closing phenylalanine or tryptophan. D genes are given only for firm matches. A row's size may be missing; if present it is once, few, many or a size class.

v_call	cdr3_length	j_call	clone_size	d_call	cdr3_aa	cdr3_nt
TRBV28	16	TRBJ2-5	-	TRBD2	CASSSGLAGVRETQYF	TGTGCCAGCAGTTCAGGACTAGCGGGAGTCCGGGAGACCCAGTACTTC
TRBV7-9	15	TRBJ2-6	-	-	CASSTHRNRANVLTF	TGTGCCAGCAGCACTCACAGGAATAGGGCCAACGTCCTGACTTTC
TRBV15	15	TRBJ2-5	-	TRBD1	CATSFEGTGSGSQYF	TGTGCCACCAGCTTCGAGGGGACAGGATCGGGGTCCCAGTACTTC
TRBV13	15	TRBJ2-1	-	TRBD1	CASSPPGQEYNEQFF	TGTGCCAGCAGCCCTCCGGGACAGGAGTACAATGAGCAGTTCTTC
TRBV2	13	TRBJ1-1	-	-	CASRADRNTEAFF	TGTGCCAGCAGGGCGGACAGGAACACTGAAGCTTTCTTT
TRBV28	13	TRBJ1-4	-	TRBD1	CASGWDRNEKLFF	TGTGCCAGCGGATGGGACAGGAATGAAAAACTGTTTTTT
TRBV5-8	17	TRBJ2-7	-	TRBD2	CASSRGTSGTLSYEQYF	TGTGCCAGCAGTCGGGGGACTAGCGGAACTCTTTCCTACGAGCAGTACTTC
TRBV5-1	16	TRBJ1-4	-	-	CASSLDGQLQGEKLFF	TGCGCCAGCAGTTTAGACGGACAGTTACAAGGGGAAAAACTGTTTTTT
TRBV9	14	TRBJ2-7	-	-	CASSVGFEGYEQYF	TGTGCCAGCAGCGTAGGATTCGAGGGCTACGAGCAGTACTTC
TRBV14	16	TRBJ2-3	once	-	CASSAGMGRRMGTQYF	TGTGCCAGCAGCGCAGGCATGGGGAGGAGGATGGGTACGCAGTATTTT